One and the same sample provided the 32 T cell receptor beta chains below, sequenced in a study of blood T cell repertoires in COVID-19. The assay was immunoSEQ multiplex PCR, and TCRdb's table has in-frame clones only and misses some. This sample has approximately 300,000 clones; 90% occur once, and the top ten carry 3.9%. Sequencing was done on a sample of PBMCs or T cells enriched from blood (not recorded which). These TCRs come from a woman aged 30 to 39 who had been exposed to COVID-19.

J is TRBJ1-5 and V is TRBV28; 9 positions match TRBD1. V lost 4 bases to trimming and J lost 6 bases; unmatched junction nucleotides: 10. The CDR3 consists of 16 residues. Per the germline V gene, CDR1 is MDHEN and CDR2 is SYDVKM. CDR3 protein: CASSSSGTGRIQPQHF. The CDR3 bases are TGTGCCAGCAGTTCTTCCGGGACAGGGAGGATTCAGCCCCAGCATTTT.

The chain couples TRBV5-5 to TRBJ1-6, with 7 bases identical to TRBD1. In germline, CDR1 is SGHKS, CDR2 YYEKEE (reference sequence). Unmatched junction bases numbered 0, after V lost 1 base and J lost 5 bases. The CDR3 runs to 14 residues. For the CDR3, the DNA is TGTGCCAGCAGCTTGACAGGGGATAATTCACCCCTCCACTTT. Protein sequence: CASSLTGDNSPLHF.

This chain uses TRBV19 with TRBJ1-1; D gene unclear. CDR1 and CDR2 from the germline V gene are LNHDA and SQIVND (reference sequence). The V and J ends lost 3 bases and 0 bases respectively, with 17 bases between them. The CDR3 is 17 residues long. The DNA for the CDR3 is TGTGCCAGTAGTATGGTGCAGGTAGGATCCATGAACACTGAAGCTTTCTTT. As protein: CASSMVQVGSMNTEAFF.

V gene TRBV6-5 combines with J gene TRBJ2-7; the D is unclear. The CDR3 sequence is 15 residues long. The V end lost 5 bases, the J end lost 7 bases, and 21 bases lay between the germline ends. Germline CDR1 is MNHEY and CDR2 is SVGAGI. The CDR3 bases are TGTGCCAGCAGTCCCAGCGCAGCAGCTGCGAAGGAGCAGTACTTC. Residues: CASSPSAAAAKEQYF.

The chain has TRBV29-1 and TRBJ1-2, with 8 positions matching TRBD1. V trimming: 1 base; J trimming: 4 bases; junction bases outside the gene matches: 5. The CDR3 loop spans 14 amino acids. Looked up from germline, CDR1 is SQVTM and CDR2 is ANQGSEA. CDR3: CSVEGTGKGYGYTF. The CDR3 region has the DNA TGCAGCGTTGAAGGGACAGGGAAGGGCTATGGCTACACCTTC.

Only one count was recorded for this clone. V gene TRBV7-9 combines with J gene TRBJ1-1; weak D call: TRBD1 (6 bases). Trimming left V 10 bases short and J 0 bases short, with 15 bases between. CDR1 SEHNR and CDR2 FQNEAQ come from the germline V gene (reference sequence). CDR3 size: 14 residues. The CDR3 nucleotides are TGTGCCAACGAGACAGGATTCATGAACACTGAAGCTTTCTTT. Translating gives CANETGFMNTEAFF.

V is TRBV18 and J is TRBJ2-4; D is perhaps TRBD1 (6 bases). CDR3 length: 21 residues. Trimming cost V 3 bases and J 6 bases, with 33 bases left between them. CDR1 and CDR2 (germline): KGHSH, LQKENI. In nucleotides, the CDR3 is TGTGCCAGCTCACCCACCGGTCATACTCGGACAGCCGCAGCCGAGCGAAACATTCAGTACTTC. As protein: CASSPTGHTRTAAAERNIQYF.

Note on this clone: Other DNA sequences in the same sample also yield this CDR3. This rearrangement joins TRBV11-2 to TRBJ2-7; TRBD1 matches 12 bases. V was pared by 5 bases and J by 4 bases, with 3 bases of the junction left unmatched. Germline V CDR1 and CDR2: SGHAT, FQNNGV. CDR3 size: 14 residues. The CDR3 region is CASSLGQGAYEQYF. CDR3 DNA sequence: TGTGCCAGCAGCCTGGGACAGGGGGCTTACGAGCAGTACTTC. Drawing the rest from reference TRBV11-2 and TRBJ2-7, the complete variable domain is EAGVAQSPRYKIIEKRQSVAFWCNPISGHATLYWYQQILGQGPKLLIQFQNNGVVDDSQLPKDRFSAERLKGVDSTLKIQPAKLEDSAVYLCASSLGQGAYEQYFGPGTRLTVT.

The rearrangement joins TRBV30 to TRBJ2-7; D is uncertain. From germline, CDR1 is GTSNPN and CDR2 SVGIG (reference sequence). The CDR3 runs 11 residues. V was shortened by 2 bases and J by 6 bases, with 8 bases between the two germline ends. CDR3 DNA sequence: TGTGCCTGGAGTCCGCAGTCCGAGCAGTACTTC. Protein sequence: CAWSPQSEQYF.

The V gene is TRBV11-2, the J gene TRBJ1-1; D is ambiguous. Germline values: CDR1 SGHAT, CDR2 FQNNGV. V dropped 3 bases and J dropped 1 base, with 9 bases sitting between them. The length of the CDR3 is 14 residues. The CDR3 region is CASSFKTSNTEAFF. In nucleotides, the CDR3 is TGTGCCAGCAGCTTCAAGACATCGAACACTGAAGCTTTCTTT.

This clone has just one count. The chain employs TRBV7-8 and TRBJ1-6; TRBD1 matches at 8 bases. The junction had 20 bases not matched to a gene; V was cut back by 4 bases and J by 9 bases. Germline values: CDR1 SGHVS, CDR2 FQNEAQ. CDR3 length: 19 amino acids. The CDR3 here is CASSSISYYDSDRGSPLHF. The CDR3, as DNA: TGTGCCAGCAGCTCGATATCTTACTACGATTCAGACAGGGGTTCACCCCTCCACTTT.

The V and J genes are TRBV9 and TRBJ1-5, with 8 bases that match TRBD1. Germline V gene sequence: CDR1 SGDLS, CDR2 YYNGEE. This CDR3 comprises 14 residues. V dropped 4 bases and J dropped 6; count of bases not matched to a gene: 6. The CDR3 sequence is CASSLGQGSQPQHF. The CDR3 nucleotides read TGTGCCAGCAGCCTCGGACAGGGCTCTCAGCCCCAGCATTTT.

About this clone: Other DNA sequences from this sample encode an identical CDR3 as well. The V call is TRBV3-1 (or the pseudogene TRBV3-2), the J call TRBJ2-7, with unresolved D. This CDR3 is built from 13 residues. The V end was cut by 0 bases, the J end by 0 bases, with 3 bases between. Germline V gives CDR1 LGHDT, CDR2 YNNKEL (reference sequence). The CDR3 DNA follows: TGTGCCAGCAGCCAAGACCTCTCCTACGAGCAGTACTTC. Translated: CASSQDLSYEQYF.

The chain joins TRBV5-5 to TRBJ1-3; D perhaps matches TRBD1 (6 bases). Germline CDR1 reads SGHKS; CDR2 reads YYEKEE (reference sequence). The V end was cut by 0 bases, the J end by 4 bases, with 8 bases between. The CDR3 sequence is 14 residues long. This CDR3 reads CASSLGGRGNTIYF. Here the CDR3 DNA reads TGTGCCAGCAGCTTGGGGGGGCGCGGAAACACCATATATTTT.

The V call is TRBV10-3, the J call TRBJ2-7; D might be TRBD1 (6 bases). Trimming removed 6 bases at V and 3 bases at J, with 12 bases between. Germline V gives CDR1 ENHRY, CDR2 SYGVKD. CDR3 length equals 13 residues. CDR3 in DNA: TGTGCCATCAGACCAGGGGAGATCTACGAGCAGTACTTC. As protein: CAIRPGEIYEQYF.

This rearrangement joins TRBV18 to TRBJ1-1; D possibly corresponds to TRBD1 (5 bases). The CDR3 contains 15 residues. CDR1 is KGHSH, CDR2 LQKENI, per germline. Trimming stripped 5 bases from V and 1 base from J, with 14 bases between. CDR3 DNA sequence: TGTGCCAGCTCAGAAGTCGGAACAGGGAACACTGAAGCTTTCTTT. It specifies CASSEVGTGNTEAFF.

The rearrangement joins TRBV10-3 to TRBJ1-4; D call uncertain. The CDR3 covers 15 residues. V was cut by 5 bases and J by 7 bases, with 17 bases left in between. Per germline, CDR1 ENHRY and CDR2 SYGVKD. This chain's CDR3 is CAISPYGRGSEKLFF. The CDR3 nucleotides are TGTGCCATCAGTCCATATGGGCGGGGTAGTGAAAAACTGTTTTTT.

The V gene is TRBV6-5, the J gene TRBJ2-7; 8 nucleotides line up with TRBD2. Germline V gene data show CDR1 as MNHEY and CDR2 as SVGAGI. Trimming took 10 bases from V and 2 from J; bases not matched to a gene: 7. The CDR3 totals 13 residues. In DNA, the CDR3 is TGTGCCATCCTCCAGGGACTAGCCTACGAGCAGTACTTC. It is translated as CAILQGLAYEQYF.

This chain uses TRBV30 with TRBJ1-5, with D perhaps matching TRBD1 (6 bases). V lost 4 bases and J 2 bases, leaving 15 bases between the germline ends. CDR3 length: 15 residues. Germline CDR1 and CDR2: GTSNPN and SVGIG (reference sequence). The CDR3: CAWTRGGGRNQPQHF. For the CDR3, the DNA is TGTGCCTGGACCCGCGGGGGGGGCCGCAATCAGCCCCAGCATTTT.

The CDR3 sequence is CAWRGAPNTEAFF. CDR3 in DNA: TGTGCCTGGAGGGGGGCGCCTAACACTGAAGCTTTCTTT. V is TRBV30 and J is TRBJ1-1; the D gene is possibly TRBD1 (6 bases). The ends were cut back, 3 bases at V and 2 bases at J, with 10 bases in the middle. Per germline, CDR1 GTSNPN and CDR2 SVGIG (reference sequence). The CDR3 totals 13 residues.

The chain has TRBV1 and TRBJ2-2; TRBD2, as called in the table, went unchecked against the DNA. TRBV1 represents a pseudogene. The CDR3 spans 15 residues. CDR3 loop: CSMSGGPRSTGELFF. CDR3 coding DNA: TGCTCGATGAGCGGGGGCCCTAGGAGCACCGGGGAGCTGTTTTTT.

The chain recombines TRBV9 with TRBJ2-1; 13 bases align to TRBD2. The CDR3 has 15 residues. Germline CDR1 reads SGDLS; CDR2 reads YYNGEE. Losses at the gene ends were 4 bases for V and 7 bases for J; bases not matched to a gene: 5. The CDR3: CASSPGTSGANEQFF. In nucleotides, the CDR3 is TGTGCCAGCAGCCCTGGGACTAGCGGGGCGAATGAGCAGTTCTTC.

This rearrangement joins TRBV4-2 to TRBJ1-1, with 9 positions matching TRBD1. CDR3 length equals 15 residues. Germline CDR1 LGHNA, CDR2 YNFKEQ. The J segment lost 0 bases and the V segment lost 3 bases, leaving 2 bases of the junction unmatched. The DNA for the CDR3 is TGTGCCAGCAGCCAGACAGGGGGACTGAACACTGAAGCTTTCTTT. It is translated as CASSQTGGLNTEAFF.

The table lists this clone with a few counts. CDR3: CASSIMSGTWNTEAFF. CDR3 DNA sequence: TGTGCCAGTAGTATAATGTCAGGGACTTGGAACACTGAAGCTTTCTTT. This sequence joins TRBV19 and TRBJ1-1; a weak D match, TRBD1 (5 bases). Per germline, CDR1 LNHDA and CDR2 SQIVND (reference sequence). The CDR3 extends over 16 amino acids. V was trimmed by 2 bases and J by 1 base, leaving 14 bases between them.

V is TRBV5-1 and J is TRBJ1-2, with 8 bases that match TRBD1. This CDR3 has 15 amino acids. Germline V gives CDR1 SGHRS, CDR2 YFSETQ. Losses at the gene ends were 4 bases for V and 1 base for J; bases not matched to a gene: 6. The CDR3 protein is CASSEQGAGNYGYTF. The CDR3 nucleotides are TGCGCCAGCAGCGAGCAGGGGGCGGGTAACTATGGCTACACCTTC.

The chain recombines TRBV19 with TRBJ1-4, with a possible D match to TRBD1 (5 bases). V lost 4 bases to trimming and J lost 8 bases, with 14 bases between them. The germline V gene has CDR1 LNHDA and CDR2 SQIVND (reference sequence). The CDR3 loop spans 14 amino acids. The DNA for the CDR3 is TGTGCCAGTAGTAATAGGGGCACAACAGAAAAACTGTTTTTT. Translating gives CASSNRGTTEKLFF.

The CDR3 sequence: CASRGGGTDTQYF. The CDR3 DNA follows: TGTGCCAGCCGCGGGGGGGGCACAGATACGCAGTATTTT. The gene calls are TRBV7-2 and TRBJ2-3; TRBD2 agrees at 9 bases. J was trimmed by 1 base and V by 8 bases; bases with no gene match: 1. Germline assignment: CDR1 SGHTA and CDR2 FQGNSA. This CDR3 is built from 13 residues. Looking up the rest from reference TRBV7-2 and TRBJ2-3 gives the full variable domain: GAGVSQSPSNKVTEKGKDVELRCDPISGHTALYWYRQSLGQGLEFLIYFQGNSAPDKSGLPSDRFSAERTGGSVSTLTIQRTQQEDSAVYLCASRGGGTDTQYFGPGTRLTVL.

V and J are TRBV14 and TRBJ1-1; 7 bases line up with TRBD1. Trimming cost V 4 bases and J 4 bases; bases outside gene matches: 12. Germline V gives CDR1 SGHDN, CDR2 FVKESK. The length of the CDR3 is 16 residues. The CDR3 sequence is CASSPFTGVGGTEAFF. As DNA, the CDR3 is TGTGCCAGCAGCCCCTTCACAGGGGTTGGGGGCACTGAAGCTTTCTTT.

CDR3 sequence: CASSLVAGTDTQYF. In nucleotides, the CDR3 is TGCGCCAGCAGCTTGGTAGCGGGGACAGATACGCAGTATTTT. The chain links TRBV5-1 to TRBJ2-3; 8 bases map to TRBD2. Germline trimming cut 0 bases from V and 3 bases from J; bases unmatched to any gene: 0. Germline V gives CDR1 SGHRS, CDR2 YFSETQ. This CDR3 contains 14 residues. Combining the CDR3 with reference TRBV5-1 and TRBJ2-3 gives the whole variable domain KAGVTQTPRYLIKTRGQQVTLSCSPISGHRSVSWYQQTPGQGLQFLFEYFSETQRNKGNFPGRFSGRQFSNSRSEMNVSTLELGDSALYLCASSLVAGTDTQYFGPGTRLTVL.

This chain uses TRBV18 with TRBJ1-2; a weak D match, TRBD1 (6 bases). From germline, CDR1 is KGHSH and CDR2 LQKENI. Between the trimmed V and J ends, which lost 4 bases and 5 bases, there was a span of 17 bases. The CDR3 sequence is 15 residues long. The CDR3: CASSLLLQGPYGYTF. The CDR3 nucleotides read TGTGCCAGCTCACTCCTCCTACAGGGCCCGTATGGCTACACCTTC.

The chain employs TRBV27 and TRBJ1-5; TRBD1 agrees at 8 bases. In germline, CDR1 is MNHEY, CDR2 SMNVEV (reference sequence). This CDR3 has 13 residues. Trimming removed 8 bases from V and 5 bases from J; junction bases left unmatched: 5. DNA for the CDR3: TGTGCCAGCGGGCAGGGGGCCTATCAGCCCCAGCATTTT. It is translated as CASGQGAYQPQHF.

The chain carries TRBV7-9 and TRBJ1-2; no firm D call. V lost 5 bases and J lost 1, with 14 bases in between. Germline V gene sequence: CDR1 SEHNR, CDR2 FQNEAQ (reference sequence). The CDR3 is 15 amino acids. The chain's CDR3 is CASSVGSVLNYGYTF. In DNA, the CDR3 is TGTGCCAGCAGCGTCGGGTCCGTACTTAACTATGGCTACACCTTC.